Below, 14 T cell receptor beta chains from the same sample are listed, as sequenced in a study of shared clonotypes between healthy human individuals. Data came from immunoSEQ multiplex PCR; TCRdb stores just in-frame clones and leaves some out. Here the sample spans around 2.5 million clones, roughly 93% being singletons. Sequenced: naive CD4+ T cells from PBMCs. Subset specified: CD45RA+ positively selected. These receptors came from a man in his late teens or twenties in good health. Some clones in this sample may be carry-over from other donors' samples.

CDR3 DNA sequence: TGTGCCAGCAGTTGGGACAGGCAGTCCTACGAGCAGTACTTC. As protein: CASSWDRQSYEQYF. The chain combines TRBV6-5 with TRBJ2-7; TRBD1 matches at 8 bases. Losses at the gene ends were 4 bases for V and 1 base for J; bases not matched to a gene: 3. The CDR3 sequence is 14 residues long. Germline V CDR1 and CDR2: MNHEY, SVGAGI.

The chain is built from TRBV27 and TRBJ2-2; 12 nucleotides align to TRBD2. The trim removed 4 bases at V and 8 bases at J, leaving 8 bases unmatched. CDR1 is MNHEY, CDR2 SMNVEV, per germline (reference sequence). This CDR3 is built from 16 residues. CDR3 in DNA: TGTGCCAGCAGTTATCGGTCTAGCGGGAGGGCGGGGGAGCTGTTTTTT. It is translated as CASSYRSSGRAGELFF.

The CDR3 sequence is CASSRGTSGISDEQFF. The DNA for the CDR3 is TGTGCCAGCAGCCGTGGGACTAGCGGAATCTCGGATGAGCAGTTCTTC. The V call is TRBV7-3, the J call TRBJ2-1, with 11 positions matching TRBD2. There are 16 residues in the CDR3. CDR1 and CDR2 from the germline V gene are SGHTA and FQGTGA. V trimming: 5 bases; J trimming: 8 bases; junction bases outside the gene matches: 11.

Turning to this clone: This CDR3 is also generated by other DNA sequences in the sample. The rearrangement joins TRBV18 to TRBJ2-7; the match to TRBD1 covers 11 bases. CDR3 size: 14 residues. Germline V gene sequence: CDR1 KGHSH, CDR2 LQKENI. V lost 3 bases, J lost 5 bases, and 3 bases stayed unmatched. In DNA, the CDR3 is TGTGCCAGCTCACCTCGGACAGGGGGCAACGAGCAGTACTTC. This encodes CASSPRTGGNEQYF.

The gene calls are TRBV10-3 and TRBJ2-7; 7 nucleotides match TRBD1. The V gene's germline CDR1 is ENHRY and CDR2 SYGVKD. Trimming removed 6 bases from V and 0 bases from J; junction bases left unmatched: 8. The CDR3 has 15 residues. The CDR3 DNA follows: TGTGCCATCAGAAGTCGGACAGGCGCCTCCTACGAGCAGTACTTC. Amino acid sequence: CAIRSRTGASYEQYF.

The chain recombines TRBV5-1 with TRBJ2-7; 7 bases are shared with TRBD2. V dropped 4 bases and J dropped 2; count of bases not matched to a gene: 12. The CDR3 spans 16 residues. Germline CDR1 and CDR2: SGHRS and YFSETQ. The CDR3 loop is CASSPRNGRTAYEQYF. The CDR3 DNA reads as TGCGCCAGCAGCCCCCGGAACGGGAGGACCGCCTACGAGCAGTACTTC.

The rearrangement links TRBV27 to TRBJ2-2, with D possibly being TRBD1 or TRBD2 (5 bases each). Germline lookup yields CDR1 MNHEY and CDR2 SMNVEV (reference sequence). The V and J ends lost 6 bases and 2 bases respectively, with 13 bases between them. This CDR3 has 15 amino acids. CDR3: CASRTSGPNTGELFF. DNA for the CDR3: TGTGCCAGCAGAACGTCGGGACCTAACACCGGGGAGCTGTTTTTT.

This clone was found once. The chain joins TRBV7-9 to TRBJ2-5; 12 positions agree with TRBD1. Germline V gene lookup returns CDR1 SEHNR and CDR2 FQNEAQ (reference sequence). V was pared by 4 bases and J by 5 bases, with 5 bases of the junction left unmatched. This CDR3 has 15 amino acids. CDR3 amino acids: CASSSGTGGGETQYF. As DNA, the CDR3 is TGTGCCAGCAGCTCCGGGACAGGGGGCGGGGAGACCCAGTACTTC.

This clone has just one count. The chain links TRBV5-1 to TRBJ2-1, with 7 bases matching TRBD2. The trim removed 4 bases at V and 5 bases at J, leaving 9 bases unmatched. The germline CDR1 and CDR2 sequences are SGHRS and YFSETQ. The CDR3 runs to 15 residues. CDR3 nucleotide sequence: TGCGCCAGCAGCCCGGCAGGACTAGACCACAATGAGCAGTTCTTC. It translates to CASSPAGLDHNEQFF.

This chain uses TRBV20-1 with TRBJ1-1, with D perhaps TRBD1 (5 bases). Germline assignment: CDR1 DFQATT and CDR2 SNEGSKA (reference sequence). The ends were cut back, 5 bases at V and 3 bases at J, with 7 bases in the middle. The CDR3 runs to 11 residues. CDR3 residues: CSAPGYTEAFF. In DNA form, the CDR3 reads TGCAGTGCTCCAGGGTACACTGAAGCTTTCTTT.

For this clone: Distinct nucleotide sequences in the sample also encode this CDR3. The J gene is TRBJ2-7, the V gene TRBV7-2; TRBD1 matches at 9 bases. The CDR3 covers 14 residues. CDR1 is SGHTA and CDR2 is FQGNSA in the germline V gene. V trimming: 2 bases; J trimming: 3 bases; junction bases outside the gene matches: 2. The CDR3 protein is CASSLRTGDYEQYF. The CDR3 region has the DNA TGTGCCAGCAGCTTACGGACAGGGGACTACGAGCAGTACTTC. The full variable domain, completed using reference TRBV7-2 and TRBJ2-7, is GAGVSQSPSNKVTEKGKDVELRCDPISGHTALYWYRQSLGQGLEFLIYFQGNSAPDKSGLPSDRFSAERTGGSVSTLTIQRTQQEDSAVYLCASSLRTGDYEQYFGPGTRLTVT.

This clone has more than one count but fewer than ten. The chain has TRBV5-6 and TRBJ2-1; D unclear. The germline CDR1 and CDR2 sequences are SGHDT and YYEEEE. There are 12 residues in the CDR3. V dropped 4 bases and J dropped 8 bases, with 10 bases sitting between them. The DNA for the CDR3 is TGTGCCAGCAGCCGTCCGGGCCATGAGCAGTTCTTC. Protein product: CASSRPGHEQFF.

The chain combines TRBV6-5 with TRBJ1-1; possibly TRBD1 for D (6 bases). The germline V gene encodes CDR1 MNHEY and CDR2 SVGAGI. The length of the CDR3 is 15 residues. The V gene lost 4 bases and the J gene lost 1 base, with 13 bases spanning the gap. The CDR3 region is CASSSGVGTNTEAFF. CDR3 coding DNA: TGTGCCAGCAGTTCAGGGGTGGGGACGAACACTGAAGCTTTCTTT.

V gene TRBV4-2 combines with J gene TRBJ1-2, with 9 bases that match TRBD1. Per germline, CDR1 LGHNA and CDR2 YNFKEQ. With 0 bases clipped from V and 6 bases from J, the junction kept 23 bases outside the gene matches. The CDR3 contains 21 residues. CDR3 DNA: TGTGCCAGCAGCCAAGAGAATACAGGGGGCTTTAAGGGTGACTATGTCGATGGCTACACCTTC. Translation gives CASSQENTGGFKGDYVDGYTF.